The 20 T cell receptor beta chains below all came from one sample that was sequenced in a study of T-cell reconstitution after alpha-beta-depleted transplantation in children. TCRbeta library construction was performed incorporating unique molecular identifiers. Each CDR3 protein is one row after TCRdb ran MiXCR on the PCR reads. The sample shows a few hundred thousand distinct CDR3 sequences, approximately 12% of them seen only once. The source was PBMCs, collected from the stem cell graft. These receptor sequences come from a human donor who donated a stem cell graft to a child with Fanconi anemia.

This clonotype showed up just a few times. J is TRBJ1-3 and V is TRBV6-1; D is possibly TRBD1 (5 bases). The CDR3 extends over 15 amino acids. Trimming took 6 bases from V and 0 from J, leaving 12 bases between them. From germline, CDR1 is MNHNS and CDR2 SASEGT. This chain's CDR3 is CASSSGALSGNTIYF. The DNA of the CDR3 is TGTGCCAGCAGCTCCGGGGCCCTCTCTGGAAACACCATATATTTT.

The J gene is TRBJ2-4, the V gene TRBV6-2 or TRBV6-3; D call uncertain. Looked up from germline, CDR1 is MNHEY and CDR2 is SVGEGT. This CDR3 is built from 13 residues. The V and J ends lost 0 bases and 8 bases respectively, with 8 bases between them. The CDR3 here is CASSYSVVDIQYF. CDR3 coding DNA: TGTGCCAGCAGTTACTCAGTAGTTGACATTCAGTACTTC.

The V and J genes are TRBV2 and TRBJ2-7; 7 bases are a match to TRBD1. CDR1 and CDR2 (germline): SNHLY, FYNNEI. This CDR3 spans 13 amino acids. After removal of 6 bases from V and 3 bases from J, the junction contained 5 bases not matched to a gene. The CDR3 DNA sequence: TGTGCCAGCAGGGGACAGCTAAGCTACGAGCAGTACGTC. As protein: CASRGQLSYEQYV.

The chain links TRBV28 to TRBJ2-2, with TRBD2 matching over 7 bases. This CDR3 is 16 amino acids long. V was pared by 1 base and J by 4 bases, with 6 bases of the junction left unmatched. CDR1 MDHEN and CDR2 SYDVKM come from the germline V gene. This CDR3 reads CASSLSAGVGTGELFF. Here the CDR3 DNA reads TGTGCCAGCAGTTTATCGGCGGGGGTGGGCACCGGGGAGCTGTTTTTT. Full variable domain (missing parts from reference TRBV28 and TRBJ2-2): DVKVTQSSRYLVKRTGEKVFLECVQDMDHENMFWYRQDPGLGLRLIYFSYDVKMKEKGDIPEGYSVSREKKERFSLILESASTNQTSMYLCASSLSAGVGTGELFFGEGSRLTVL.

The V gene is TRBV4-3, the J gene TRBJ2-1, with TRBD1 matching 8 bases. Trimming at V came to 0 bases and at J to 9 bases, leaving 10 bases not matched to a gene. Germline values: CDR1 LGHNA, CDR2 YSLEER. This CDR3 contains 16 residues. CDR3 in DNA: TGCGCCAGCAGCCAAGAACAAGGACAGGGCTGGAGTGAGCAGTTCTTC. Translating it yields CASSQEQGQGWSEQFF.

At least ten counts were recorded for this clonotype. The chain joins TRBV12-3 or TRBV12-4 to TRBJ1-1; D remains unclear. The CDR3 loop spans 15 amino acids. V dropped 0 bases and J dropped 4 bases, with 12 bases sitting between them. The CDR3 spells CASSLAGGGSTEAFF. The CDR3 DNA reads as TGTGCCAGCAGTTTAGCGGGAGGAGGAAGCACTGAAGCTTTCTTT.

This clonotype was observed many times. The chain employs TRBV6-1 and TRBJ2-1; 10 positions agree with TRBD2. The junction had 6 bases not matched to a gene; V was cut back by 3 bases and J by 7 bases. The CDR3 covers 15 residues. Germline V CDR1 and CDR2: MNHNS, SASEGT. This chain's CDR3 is CASSELSGGANEQFF. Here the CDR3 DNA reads TGTGCCAGCAGTGAGTTAAGCGGGGGGGCTAATGAGCAGTTCTTC.

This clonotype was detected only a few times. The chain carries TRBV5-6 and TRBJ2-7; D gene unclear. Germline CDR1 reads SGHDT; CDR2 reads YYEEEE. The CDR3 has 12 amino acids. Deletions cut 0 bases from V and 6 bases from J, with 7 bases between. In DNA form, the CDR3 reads TGTGCCAGCAGCTTGGGACAAGTCGAGCAGTACTTC. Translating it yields CASSLGQVEQYF.

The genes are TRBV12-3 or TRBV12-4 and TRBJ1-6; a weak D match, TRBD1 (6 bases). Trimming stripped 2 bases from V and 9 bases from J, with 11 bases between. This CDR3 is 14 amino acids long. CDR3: CASSLRQGISPLHF. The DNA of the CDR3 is TGTGCCAGCAGTTTACGGCAGGGGATTTCACCCCTCCACTTT.

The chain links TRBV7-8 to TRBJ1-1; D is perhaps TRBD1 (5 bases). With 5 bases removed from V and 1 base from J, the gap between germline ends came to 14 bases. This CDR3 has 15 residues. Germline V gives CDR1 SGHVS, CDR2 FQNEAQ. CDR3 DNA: TGTGCCAGCAGCCAGGATCAGGGACCGAACACTGAAGCTTTCTTT. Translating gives CASSQDQGPNTEAFF.

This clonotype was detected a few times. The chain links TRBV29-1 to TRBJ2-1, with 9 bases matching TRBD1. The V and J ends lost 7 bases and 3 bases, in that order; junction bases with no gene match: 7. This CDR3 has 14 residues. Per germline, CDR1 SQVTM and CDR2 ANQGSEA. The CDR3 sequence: CSGNRDRDYNEQFF. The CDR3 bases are TGCAGCGGTAACCGGGACAGGGACTACAATGAGCAGTTCTTC.

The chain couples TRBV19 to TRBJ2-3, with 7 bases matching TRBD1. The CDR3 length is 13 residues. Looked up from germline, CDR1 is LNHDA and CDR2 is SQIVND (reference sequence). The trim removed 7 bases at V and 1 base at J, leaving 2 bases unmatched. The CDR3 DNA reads TGTGCCAGTAACAGGGGACGCACAGATACGCAGTATTTT. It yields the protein CASNRGRTDTQYF.

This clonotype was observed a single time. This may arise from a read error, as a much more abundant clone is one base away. This chain's CDR3 is CAGSPKGASLAYGYTF. The CDR3 bases are TGTGCCGGCAGCCCTAAAGGAGCCTCTCTTGCCTATGGCTACACCTTC. The J gene is TRBJ1-2, the V gene TRBV7-8; no clear D. This CDR3 spans 16 amino acids. Germline V CDR1 and CDR2: SGHVS, FQNEAQ.

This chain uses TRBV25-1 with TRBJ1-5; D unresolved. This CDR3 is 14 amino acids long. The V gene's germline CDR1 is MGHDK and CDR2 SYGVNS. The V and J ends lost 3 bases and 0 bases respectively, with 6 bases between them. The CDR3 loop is CASSEGNSNQPQHF. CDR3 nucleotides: TGTGCCAGCAGTGAGGGGAATAGCAATCAGCCCCAGCATTTT.

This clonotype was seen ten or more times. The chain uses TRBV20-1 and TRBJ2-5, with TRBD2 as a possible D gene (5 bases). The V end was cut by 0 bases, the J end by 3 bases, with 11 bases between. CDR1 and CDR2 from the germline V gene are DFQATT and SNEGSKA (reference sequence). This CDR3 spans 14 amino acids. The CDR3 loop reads CSARDRVGEETQYF. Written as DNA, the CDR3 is TGCAGTGCTAGAGATCGAGTGGGAGAAGAGACCCAGTACTTC.

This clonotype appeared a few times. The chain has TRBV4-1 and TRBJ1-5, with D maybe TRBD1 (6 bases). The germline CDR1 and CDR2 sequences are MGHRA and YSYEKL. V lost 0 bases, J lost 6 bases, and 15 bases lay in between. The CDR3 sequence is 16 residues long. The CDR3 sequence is CASSQEISGAGQPQHF. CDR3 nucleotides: TGCGCCAGCAGCCAAGAAATATCAGGGGCCGGTCAGCCCCAGCATTTT.

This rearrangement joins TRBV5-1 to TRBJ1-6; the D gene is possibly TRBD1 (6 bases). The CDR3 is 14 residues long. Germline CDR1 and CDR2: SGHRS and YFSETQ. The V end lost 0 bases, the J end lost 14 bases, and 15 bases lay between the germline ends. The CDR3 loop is CASSLVGDIGTLHF. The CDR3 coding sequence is TGCGCCAGCAGCTTGGTAGGGGACATCGGGACCCTCCACTTT.

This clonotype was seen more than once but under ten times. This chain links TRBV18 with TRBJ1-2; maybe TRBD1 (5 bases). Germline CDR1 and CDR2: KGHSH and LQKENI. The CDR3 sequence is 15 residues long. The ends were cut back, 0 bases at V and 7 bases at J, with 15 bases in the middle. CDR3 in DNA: TGTGCCAGCTCACCACCGGGGATGGGGGACTTTGGCTACACCTTC. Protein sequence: CASSPPGMGDFGYTF.

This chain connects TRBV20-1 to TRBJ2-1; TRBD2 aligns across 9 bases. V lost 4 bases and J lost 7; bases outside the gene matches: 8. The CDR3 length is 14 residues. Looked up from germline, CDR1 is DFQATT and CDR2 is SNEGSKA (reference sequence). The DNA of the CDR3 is TGCAGTGCTACCGGGACTAGCTTTAGTAATGAGCAGTTCTTC. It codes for CSATGTSFSNEQFF.

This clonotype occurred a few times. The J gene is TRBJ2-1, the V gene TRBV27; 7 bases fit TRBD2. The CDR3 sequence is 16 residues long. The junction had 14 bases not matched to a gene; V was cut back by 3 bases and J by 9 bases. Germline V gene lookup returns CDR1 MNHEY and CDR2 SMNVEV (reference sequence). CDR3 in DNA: TGTGCCAGCAGTTTCTCTCCTGGAGCGGGGTTGGGTGAGCAGTTCTTC. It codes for CASSFSPGAGLGEQFF.